This entry is about one T cell receptor beta chain. Its antigen remains unidentified. The junction departs from the called germline gene at one end, perhaps through a read error. Germline V gene sequence: CDR1 MNHNS, CDR2 SASEGT. The CDR3 has 13 residues. These data come from a study of shared clonotypes between healthy human individuals. Findings and limits, study-wide: Researchers sampled blood only, noting tissue repertoires likely differ. It was the non-shared clonotypes that had lower generation probabilities than clonotypes shared by all four donors. Roughly 5% of naive CD4 clonotypes were shared across four donors.

Sorted-subset replicate PCRs used roughly 220 ng DNA, around 27,000 T cell genomes. TCRdb keeps only in-frame clones here, not all; method: immunoSEQ multiplex PCR. The top ten clones hold around 0.13% of a sample with around 2.3 million clones, almost 96% of them seen once. The V and J genes are TRBV6-1 and TRBJ1-6; a weak D match, TRBD1 (6 bases). Sequencing was performed on naive CD4+ T cells sorted from blood. Stated subset: CD45RA+ positively selected. This TCR came from a man aged 18-30 years in good health. The CDR3 here is CASTEGGLGTLHF. The DNA of the CDR3 is TGTGCCAGCACTGAAGGGGGGTTGGGCACCCTCCACTTT.